The 26 T cell receptor beta chains listed next were all sequenced from one sample in a study of CD8+ T cells in alopecia areata. Treatment indicated: oral pan-JAK inhibitor, 5-10 mg twice daily. As the sequencing template, cDNA was produced by extracting RNA and reverse transcribing it. Generated by immunoSEQ multiplex PCR, the TCRdb table keeps only in-frame clones and is missing some. The sample contains 150,000 to 200,000 clones, less than 70% of which appear only once. The sequencing here drew on CD8+ T cells sorted from blood, taken at week 24, from a patient treated with tofacitinib. The source of these receptors is a human donor with alopecia areata.

The chain carries TRBV29-1 and TRBJ2-2; TRBD1 matches 7 bases. The CDR3 is made up of 13 amino acids. Germline CDR1 reads SQVTM; CDR2 reads ANQGSEA. Trimming took 6 bases from V and 4 from J; bases not matched to a gene: 5. The CDR3 spells CSVYYRGTGELFF. As DNA, the CDR3 is TGCAGCGTGTACTACAGGGGCACCGGGGAGCTGTTTTTT.

This clone was observed a few times. V gene TRBV29-1 combines with J gene TRBJ1-2; D gene ambiguous. The V end was cut by 4 bases, the J end by 4 bases, with 13 bases between. This CDR3 has 13 residues. Germline V gives CDR1 SQVTM, CDR2 ANQGSEA. The CDR3 DNA reads TGCAGCGTTGTTAAACAAGGCCCCTATGGCTACACCTTC. Translation gives CSVVKQGPYGYTF.

This clone was observed a handful of times. The chain carries TRBV29-1 and TRBJ2-2; weak D call: TRBD1 (5 bases). The CDR3 totals 16 residues. Between the trimmed V and J ends, which lost 2 bases and 6 bases, there was a span of 19 bases. CDR1 and CDR2 (germline): SQVTM, ANQGSEA. The DNA for the CDR3 is TGCAGCGTTGAACTTGACAGCGCGGCTCCCGCCGGGGAGCTGTTTTTT. Its protein is CSVELDSAAPAGELFF.

The CDR3 protein is CASSSGRDNEQFF. The CDR3 nucleotides are TGCGCCAGCAGCTCGGGGAGGGACAATGAGCAGTTCTTC. The J gene is TRBJ2-1, the V gene TRBV5-1, with 7 bases lining up with TRBD2. Trimming removed 3 bases from V and 5 bases from J; junction bases left unmatched: 2. CDR1 and CDR2 (germline): SGHRS, YFSETQ. The CDR3 covers 13 residues.

This clone has just a few counts. CDR3 DNA: TGTGCCAGCAGCCCCCGGACTAGCGGGGGCCAAGAGACCCAGTACTTC. The encoded protein is CASSPRTSGGQETQYF. The chain employs TRBV27 and TRBJ2-5; 13 nucleotides line up with TRBD2. J gave up 1 base and V 6 bases, and 5 bases lay outside the gene matches. The CDR3 totals 16 residues. Germline V gene data show CDR1 as MNHEY and CDR2 as SMNVEV (reference sequence).

The chain is built from TRBV18 and TRBJ2-7, with D perhaps TRBD2 (6 bases). Germline CDR1 and CDR2: KGHSH and LQKENI. Trimming pared 1 base from V and 4 bases from J, leaving 14 bases between. The CDR3 has 15 amino acids. CDR3 residues: CASSPRPGEPYEQYF. As DNA, the CDR3 is TGTGCCAGCTCACCACGACCGGGGGAGCCTTACGAGCAGTACTTC.

The chain joins TRBV9 to TRBJ1-2; D may be TRBD1 (5 bases). The CDR3 is made up of 13 amino acids. Germline CDR1 SGDLS, CDR2 YYNGEE. Trimming took 0 bases from V and 8 from J, leaving 11 bases between them. As DNA, the CDR3 is TGTGCCAGCAGCGTAGGAAGGCGGGACGGCTACACCTTC. It codes for CASSVGRRDGYTF.

The chain uses TRBV4-3 and TRBJ1-5; 7 bases map to TRBD1. This CDR3 is 14 amino acids long. CDR1 and CDR2 (germline): LGHNA, YSLEER. The J segment lost 5 bases and the V segment lost 2 bases, leaving 3 bases of the junction unmatched. CDR3 nucleotide sequence: TGCGCCAGCAGCCAATTCACAGGGGATCAGCCCCAGCATTTT. Amino acids: CASSQFTGDQPQHF.

The chain uses TRBV11-2 and TRBJ2-1, with unresolved D. Trimming took off 1 base at V and 9 bases at J, with 4 bases between the two ends. In germline, CDR1 is SGHAT, CDR2 FQNNGV. CDR3 length equals 11 residues. The CDR3 loop reads CASSLGVEQFF. The CDR3 DNA sequence: TGTGCCAGCAGCTTAGGTGTTGAGCAGTTCTTC.

There are a few counts of this clone. Other DNA sequences within the sample encode an identical CDR3. The rearrangement uses TRBV7-9 and TRBJ1-6; a possible D gene is TRBD1 (5 bases). V gave up 4 bases and J gave up 9 bases, with 7 bases separating them. The CDR3 is 12 amino acids. Germline V CDR1 and CDR2: SEHNR, FQNEAQ (reference sequence). Here the CDR3 reads CASSSGGSPLHF. CDR3 coding DNA: TGTGCCAGCAGCTCGGGGGGTTCACCCCTCCACTTT.

This rearrangement joins TRBV30 to TRBJ1-2; the D is unclear. With 1 base removed from V and 8 bases from J, the gap between germline ends came to 8 bases. CDR1 and CDR2 from the germline V gene are GTSNPN and SVGIG (reference sequence). The CDR3 has 11 residues. The CDR3 sequence: CAWSDTPGYTF. The CDR3 nucleotides are TGTGCCTGGAGTGATACTCCGGGCTACACCTTC.

This chain uses TRBV4-3 with TRBJ2-7; D is perhaps TRBD2 (5 bases). The germline CDR1 and CDR2 sequences are LGHNA and YSLEER. The length of the CDR3 is 15 residues. V was shortened by 0 bases and J by 2 bases, with 11 bases between the two germline ends. CDR3 nucleotide sequence: TGCGCCAGCAGCCAAGATGAAGGAGGAACCTACGAGCAGTACTTC. Translation: CASSQDEGGTYEQYF.

The chain has TRBV6-5 and TRBJ2-1; D may be TRBD1 (6 bases). The germline V gene encodes CDR1 MNHEY and CDR2 SVGAGI. The germline V and J ends were trimmed by 5 bases and 9 bases, with 14 bases remaining between them. The CDR3 sequence is 13 residues long. Here the CDR3 reads CASSDRLLIEQFF. In nucleotides, the CDR3 is TGTGCCAGCAGTGACAGGCTCCTGATTGAGCAGTTCTTC.

The chain couples TRBV4-3 to TRBJ1-1, with D uncertain. Per the germline V gene, CDR1 is LGHNA and CDR2 is YSLEER. This CDR3 is built from 16 residues. V was pared by 1 base and J by 0 bases, with 12 bases between. CDR3 nucleotide sequence: TGCGCCAGCAGCCAAGGTTCGGGCAGTCTGAACACTGAAGCTTTCTTT. Its translation: CASSQGSGSLNTEAFF.

The chain combines TRBV2 with TRBJ1-2; TRBD1 is a possible D gene (5 bases). The V gene lost 4 bases and the J gene lost 5 bases, with 5 bases spanning the gap. Germline assignment: CDR1 SNHLY and CDR2 FYNNEI. This CDR3 has 11 amino acids. The CDR3 loop is CASSAGYGYTF. In DNA form, the CDR3 reads TGTGCCAGCAGTGCAGGGTATGGCTACACCTTC.

The genes are TRBV2 and TRBJ2-5, with D uncertain. The CDR3 totals 14 residues. Trimming removed 7 bases at V and 5 bases at J, with 17 bases between. Germline CDR1 reads SNHLY; CDR2 reads FYNNEI. CDR3 amino acids: CASTRQGPGETQYF. The CDR3 coding sequence is TGTGCCAGCACCCGACAAGGGCCGGGTGAGACCCAGTACTTC.

The chain carries TRBV4-3 and TRBJ2-7, with TRBD2 as a possible D gene (6 bases). The CDR3 is 16 residues long. Per the germline V gene, CDR1 is LGHNA and CDR2 is YSLEER. With 4 bases removed from V and 4 bases from J, the gap between germline ends came to 20 bases. In nucleotides, the CDR3 is TGCGCCAGCAGCCCCACTGCGGAGGGTGGGGGGTACGAGCAGTACTTC. Translated: CASSPTAEGGGYEQYF.

The chain couples TRBV30 to TRBJ1-2, with D uncertain. V was trimmed by 1 base and J by 0 bases, leaving 6 bases between them. The length of the CDR3 is 13 residues. CDR1 and CDR2 (germline): GTSNPN, SVGIG (reference sequence). The CDR3 DNA reads as TGTGCCTGGAGTGGACGGACTAACTATGGCTACACCTTC. It encodes CAWSGRTNYGYTF.

This clone was seen only a few times. The chain is built from TRBV6-5 and TRBJ2-7; the D call may be TRBD1 or TRBD2 (6 bases each). The germline gives CDR1 MNHEY, CDR2 SVGAGI. This CDR3 is 15 amino acids long. The V end lost 3 bases, the J end lost 1 base, and 13 bases lay between the germline ends. The CDR3 DNA reads as TGTGCCAGCAGTTATTGGGGGGACAATTCCTACGAGCAGTACTTC. Its protein product is CASSYWGDNSYEQYF.

This clone came up once. The chain carries TRBV2 and TRBJ2-7; TRBD1 is a possible D gene (7 bases). V was clipped by 2 bases and J by 5 bases, with 13 bases between them. CDR1 is SNHLY and CDR2 is FYNNEI in the germline V gene. This CDR3 region has 14 residues. The CDR3 region is CASSEYGRGDEQYF. The CDR3 nucleotides are TGTGCCAGCAGTGAATACGGCAGGGGGGACGAGCAGTACTTC.

The chain recombines TRBV9 with TRBJ2-2; D is unclear. Germline lookup yields CDR1 SGDLS and CDR2 YYNGEE. The CDR3 covers 12 residues. V was trimmed by 1 base and J by 8 bases, leaving 6 bases between them. The DNA for the CDR3 is TGTGCCAGCAGCGTAAGGGTGGGGGAGCTGTTTTTT. Translating it yields CASSVRVGELFF.

This clone came up a few times. The chain is built from TRBV9 and TRBJ1-1; a possible D gene is TRBD1 (5 bases). Germline assignment: CDR1 SGDLS and CDR2 YYNGEE. The CDR3 is 15 residues long. Trimming stripped 0 bases from V and 1 base from J, with 10 bases between. The CDR3, as DNA: TGTGCCAGCAGCGTAGGGGGCTATGCGAACACTGAAGCTTTCTTT. Its translation: CASSVGGYANTEAFF.

Concerning this clone: Other DNA sequences within the sample encode an identical CDR3. CDR3 amino acids: CAWSVEVNTEAFF. CDR3 in DNA: TGTGCCTGGAGTGTAGAAGTGAACACTGAAGCTTTCTTT. The chain carries TRBV30 and TRBJ1-1; D gene ambiguous. The CDR3 has 13 residues. The germline V gene encodes CDR1 GTSNPN and CDR2 SVGIG (reference sequence). The V end was cut by 0 bases, the J end by 0 bases, with 5 bases between.

V is TRBV30 and J is TRBJ1-1; TRBD1 matches at 7 bases. CDR1 is GTSNPN, CDR2 SVGIG, per germline (reference sequence). The CDR3 is 14 residues long. V lost 4 bases to trimming and J lost 0 bases; unmatched junction nucleotides: 5. The CDR3 DNA sequence: TGTGCCTGGAACCCGGGACAGATGAACACTGAAGCTTTCTTT. Amino acids: CAWNPGQMNTEAFF. The full variable domain, rest sourced from reference TRBV30 and TRBJ1-1, is SQTIHQWPATLVQPVGSPLSLECTVEGTSNPNLYWYRQAAGRGLQLLFYSVGIGQISSEVPQNLSASRPQDRQFILSSKKLLLSDSGFYLCAWNPGQMNTEAFFGQGTRLTVV.

This chain uses TRBV29-1 with TRBJ1-2; the match to TRBD1 covers 7 bases. V lost 7 bases, J lost 7 bases, and 6 bases stayed unmatched. Germline assignment: CDR1 SQVTM and CDR2 ANQGSEA. The CDR3 length is 11 residues. The CDR3 DNA reads TGCAGCGGGTTAACAGGGGTTGGCTACACCTTC. It translates to CSGLTGVGYTF.

This clone was counted only a few times. The chain employs TRBV7-9 and TRBJ2-1, with D perhaps TRBD2 (5 bases). Trimming removed 5 bases at V and 10 bases at J, with 15 bases between. In germline, CDR1 is SEHNR, CDR2 FQNEAQ (reference sequence). The CDR3 covers 13 residues. As DNA, the CDR3 is TGTGCCAGCAGCGTAACTAGTTCTGAGGAGCAGTTCTTC. This encodes CASSVTSSEEQFF.